This T cell receptor (beta chain) was retrieved from a study of blood T cell repertoires in COVID-19. Study details: T cells, B-cell-depleted T cells, or PBMCs supplied cDNA or gDNA.

The repertoire was sequenced with immunoSEQ multiplex PCR; TCRdb's copy has only in-frame clones and lacks some. This table holds some 460,000 clones, about 85% found once. The ends were cut back, 5 bases at V and 6 bases at J, with 9 bases in the middle. Germline CDR1 KGHDR, CDR2 SFDVKD. The CDR3 consists of 13 residues. The sample taken for sequencing was PBMCs or T cells enriched from blood (not recorded which). The chain employs TRBV24-1 and TRBJ2-2, with D possibly matching TRBD2 (5 bases). The TCR originated in a young woman with acute COVID-19. CDR3 region: CATSGGQPGELFF. The CDR3, as DNA: TGTGCCACCAGTGGAGGGCAGCCCGGGGAGCTGTTTTTT.